The 23 T cell receptor beta chains reported below all come from one sample, sequenced in a study of blood T cell repertoires in COVID-19. TCRdb keeps only in-frame clones here, not all; method: immunoSEQ multiplex PCR. This table has around 29,000 clones, roughly 91% appearing once. The sample consisted of peripheral blood. The receptor set was obtained from a man in his 70s with active COVID-19.

This clone is a singleton in its sample. The rearrangement links TRBV2 to TRBJ1-2; possible D gene TRBD1, 5 bases. The CDR3 has 13 amino acids. Germline V CDR1 and CDR2: SNHLY, FYNNEI. The germline V and J ends were trimmed by 8 bases and 5 bases, with 15 bases remaining between them. The CDR3 region is CASFPLEGYGYTF. The CDR3 region has the DNA TGTGCCAGCTTCCCGTTGGAGGGGTATGGCTACACCTTC. The full variable domain, in which reference TRBV2 and TRBJ1-2 provide the parts outside the CDR3, is EPEVTQTPSHQVTQMGQEVILRCVPISNHLYFYWYRQILGQKVEFLVSFYNNEISEKSEIFDDQFSVERPDGSNFTLKIRSTKLEDSAMYFCASFPLEGYGYTFGSGTRLTVV.

V is TRBV14 and J is TRBJ2-7, with 9 bases aligning to TRBD2. Germline CDR1 reads SGHDN; CDR2 reads FVKESK. The ends lost 1 base at V and 3 bases at J; junction bases unmatched: 4. This CDR3 is 15 amino acids long. Here the CDR3 reads CASSQVLAGFYEQYF. The CDR3 nucleotides are TGTGCCAGCAGCCAAGTTCTAGCGGGGTTCTACGAGCAGTACTTC.

The chain couples TRBV25-1 to TRBJ2-3; TRBD2 agrees at 8 bases. The length of the CDR3 is 17 residues. V was pared by 7 bases and J by 0 bases, with 12 bases of the junction left unmatched. The germline V gene has CDR1 MGHDK and CDR2 SYGVNS. CDR3 sequence reads: CASTDGTGGPSTDTQYF. CDR3 nucleotides: TGTGCCAGCACTGACGGGACGGGGGGGCCTAGCACAGATACGCAGTATTTT.

CDR3 DNA sequence: TGTGCCTGGAGTGTAGGAGGGGTAGGAAACACCATATATTTT. It translates to CAWSVGGVGNTIYF. The rearrangement uses TRBV30 and TRBJ1-3; maybe TRBD1 (5 bases). The V end lost 0 bases, the J end lost 4 bases, and 10 bases lay between the germline ends. Germline V gene lookup returns CDR1 GTSNPN and CDR2 SVGIG (reference sequence). The CDR3 contains 14 residues.

The V gene is TRBV16, the J gene TRBJ2-5; tentatively, D is TRBD2 (5 bases). CDR1 is KGHSY and CDR2 is FQNENV in the germline V gene. V was cut by 1 base and J by 3 bases, with 6 bases left in between. The CDR3 loop spans 13 amino acids. CDR3 amino acids: CASSQYGKETQYF. CDR3 bases: TGTGCCAGCAGCCAATACGGGAAAGAGACCCAGTACTTC.

The chain employs TRBV7-8 and TRBJ1-5; D is undetermined. CDR1 and CDR2 (germline): SGHVS, FQNEAQ. The CDR3 has 15 residues. The V end was cut by 1 base, the J end by 2 bases, with 9 bases between. CDR3 in DNA: TGTGCCAGCAGCTTAGGGTTTTTAGGCAATCAGCCCCAGCATTTT. This encodes CASSLGFLGNQPQHF.

V usage is TRBV7-2 and J usage is TRBJ1-1, with TRBD1 identical over 9 bases. CDR3 length: 15 residues. With V trimmed by 2 bases and J by 2 bases, 3 bases remained unmatched. Germline lookup yields CDR1 SGHTA and CDR2 FQGNSA. The CDR3 loop is CASSLLGQGNTEAFF. The DNA for the CDR3 is TGTGCCAGCAGCTTATTGGGACAGGGCAACACTGAAGCTTTCTTT.

CDR3 residues: CASSQDSAGQGNTIYF. CDR3 coding DNA: TGCGCCAGCAGCCAAGATAGCGCGGGACAGGGAAACACCATATATTTT. The chain carries TRBV4-1 and TRBJ1-3, with 7 bases identical to TRBD1. The CDR3 extends over 16 amino acids. V trimming: 0 bases; J trimming: 4 bases; junction bases outside the gene matches: 6. Germline assignment: CDR1 MGHRA and CDR2 YSYEKL.

V and J are TRBV4-1 and TRBJ2-7, with 12 bases that match TRBD2. Germline V lookup: CDR1 MGHRA, CDR2 YSYEKL. V gave up 0 bases and J gave up 3 bases; unmatched junction bases: 12. The length of the CDR3 is 19 residues. The CDR3 nucleotides read TGCGCCAGCAGCCAAGAAGGCCTAGCGGGAGGGAGGAGGGTCTACGAGCAGTACTTC. It is translated as CASSQEGLAGGRRVYEQYF.

The V call is TRBV7-2, the J call TRBJ2-3; the match to TRBD2 covers 7 bases. Looked up from germline, CDR1 is SGHTA and CDR2 is FQGNSA. This CDR3 is built from 17 residues. V lost 1 base and J lost 1; bases outside the gene matches: 8. CDR3 loop: CASSLGVGGVGTDTQYF. The CDR3 DNA reads as TGTGCCAGCAGCTTAGGAGTGGGGGGGGTTGGCACAGATACGCAGTATTTT.

This chain uses TRBV7-2 with TRBJ1-3; possible D gene TRBD1, 5 bases. There are 15 residues in the CDR3. V lost 0 bases and J 4 bases, leaving 10 bases between the germline ends. Germline V gene data show CDR1 as SGHTA and CDR2 as FQGNSA. The CDR3 DNA reads as TGTGCCAGCAGCTTAGCAGGAGGGGCCGGAAACACCATATATTTT. Amino acid sequence: CASSLAGGAGNTIYF.

The chain links TRBV5-5 to TRBJ2-7; 7 positions agree with TRBD2. J was trimmed by 6 bases and V by 1 base; bases with no gene match: 7. CDR1 SGHKS and CDR2 YYEKEE come from the germline V gene (reference sequence). The CDR3 spans 14 residues. CDR3 nucleotides: TGTGCCAGCAGCTTGACGGGAGCGGGGCGCGAGCAGTACTTC. It yields the protein CASSLTGAGREQYF.

This clone was recorded once. This rearrangement joins TRBV5-6 to TRBJ1-6, with 9 positions matching TRBD1. Germline CDR1 and CDR2: SGHDT and YYEEEE. The CDR3 is made up of 15 amino acids. V was pared by 3 bases and J by 9 bases, with 7 bases of the junction left unmatched. As DNA, the CDR3 is TGTGCCAGCAGCTGGGGACAGGGTACGGGTTCACCCCTCCACTTT. Translation gives CASSWGQGTGSPLHF.

This chain uses TRBV5-1 with TRBJ2-7, with TRBD1 as a possible D gene (6 bases). The V gene's germline CDR1 is SGHRS and CDR2 YFSETQ. The CDR3 has 13 residues. Trimming shortened V by 4 bases and J by 5 bases, and 13 bases separated the two germline ends. CDR3 loop: CASSTSRGHEQYF. The DNA of the CDR3 is TGCGCCAGCAGCACCTCCAGGGGCCACGAGCAGTACTTC.

V usage is TRBV5-4 and J usage is TRBJ2-1; unclear D gene. Trimming stripped 4 bases from V and 8 bases from J, with 10 bases between. Germline loops: CDR1 SGHNT, CDR2 YYREEE (reference sequence). The CDR3 has 12 residues. CDR3 loop: CASSKPLDEQFF. CDR3 coding DNA: TGTGCCAGCAGCAAACCGTTAGATGAGCAGTTCTTC.

The chain carries TRBV7-2 and TRBJ2-3; 10 nucleotides agree with TRBD1. The CDR3 contains 18 residues. The ends lost 4 bases at V and 1 base at J; junction bases unmatched: 11. Germline values: CDR1 SGHTA, CDR2 FQGNSA. CDR3 sequence: CASSSTGGPGLGTDTQYF. Written as DNA, the CDR3 is TGTGCCAGCAGCTCGACAGGGGGCCCTGGACTAGGCACAGATACGCAGTATTTT.

The chain carries TRBV6-6 and TRBJ2-2; D may be TRBD1 (6 bases). Germline V gives CDR1 MNHNY, CDR2 SVGAGI (reference sequence). With 4 bases removed from V and 5 bases from J, the gap between germline ends came to 11 bases. CDR3 size: 14 residues. The CDR3 is CASSWSGVTGELFF. The DNA of the CDR3 is TGTGCCAGCAGTTGGTCAGGGGTGACCGGGGAGCTGTTTTTT.

The chain combines TRBV18 with TRBJ2-3, with D unclear. The CDR3 length is 16 residues. CDR1 is KGHSH and CDR2 is LQKENI in the germline V gene. Trimming cost V 5 bases and J 0 bases, with 15 bases left between them. The CDR3: CASSKSVQTSTDTQYF. CDR3 DNA: TGTGCCAGCTCAAAGTCGGTGCAAACTAGCACAGATACGCAGTATTTT. The whole variable domain, remainder taken from reference TRBV18 and TRBJ2-3, is NAGVMQNPRHLVRRRGQEARLRCSPMKGHSHVYWYRQLPEEGLKFMVYLQKENIIDESGMPKERFSAEFPKEGPSILRIQQVVRGDSAAYFCASSKSVQTSTDTQYFGPGTRLTVL.

V gene TRBV2 combines with J gene TRBJ2-7, with D possibly matching TRBD2 (6 bases). The length of the CDR3 is 13 residues. Germline V gene sequence: CDR1 SNHLY, CDR2 FYNNEI. V lost 5 bases and J lost 7, with 15 bases in between. In DNA form, the CDR3 reads TGTGCCAGCAGTCCTGTTCGGGAGAGGGAGCAGTACTTC. Its protein is CASSPVREREQYF.

The rearrangement joins TRBV4-3 to TRBJ1-3; D ambiguous. The V end was cut by 0 bases, the J end by 4 bases, with 13 bases between. This CDR3 comprises 16 residues. Germline V gene data show CDR1 as LGHNA and CDR2 as YSLEER. CDR3 nucleotide sequence: TGCGCCAGCAGCCAAGATCAGCGAGTTCGGGGAAACACCATATATTTT. This gives the protein CASSQDQRVRGNTIYF.

The gene calls are TRBV10-2 and TRBJ2-7; 13 bases line up with TRBD2. Losses at the gene ends were 2 bases for V and 5 bases for J; bases not matched to a gene: 6. The CDR3 has 16 residues. CDR1 WSHSY and CDR2 SAAADI come from the germline V gene. The CDR3 DNA reads as TGCGCCAGCAGTGAGACAGCGGGGACTAGCGGGAACGAGCAGTACTTC. Amino acid sequence: CASSETAGTSGNEQYF.

V and J are TRBV3-1 (or the pseudogene TRBV3-2) and TRBJ1-5; TRBD1 might be the D (5 bases). The V gene lost 1 base and the J gene lost 6 bases, with 13 bases spanning the gap. Germline lookup yields CDR1 LGHDT and CDR2 YNNKEL (reference sequence). The length of the CDR3 is 15 residues. CDR3 residues: CASSQGGAGRQPQHF. CDR3 bases: TGTGCCAGCAGCCAAGGGGGCGCGGGGCGTCAGCCCCAGCATTTT.

The J gene is TRBJ1-5, the V gene TRBV7-2; 10 nucleotides align to TRBD1. Trimming cost V 0 bases and J 0 bases; bases outside gene matches: 5. Germline loops: CDR1 SGHTA, CDR2 FQGNSA. The CDR3 runs 18 residues. CDR3 in amino acids: CASSLAPGQGYSNQPQHF. The CDR3 nucleotides are TGTGCCAGCAGCTTAGCCCCGGGACAGGGGTATAGCAATCAGCCCCAGCATTTT.